This T cell receptor (beta chain) derives from a study of cytomegalovirus exposure and HLA in healthy donors. As concerns this clone: Its antigen is unidentified.

With 60 Vbeta and 13 Jbeta primers, the PCR was carried out. Produced via immunoSEQ multiplex PCR; TCRdb's table is partial and in-frame only. Recorded here are roughly 120,000 clones; the top ten clones represent approximately 0.99%. Study observations and caveats: Another analysis was done later, and it associated 15,000 to 20,000 TCR beta sequences with HLA alleles at 0.05 false discovery rate. Per a prior analysis, the majority of TCR beta V segments were productive roughly 87% or roughly 30% of the time. In vitro testing confirmed a few CMV-associated chains as specific for CMV antigens. A later analysis found TCR association rates differed by HLA locus, highest for DRB1 and lowest for HLA-C.

V was cut by 2 bases and J by 8 bases, with 13 bases left in between. Germline V gene data show CDR1 as SGHRS and CDR2 as YFSETQ. The CDR3 loop spans 13 amino acids. This clonotype was obtained from a man younger than 30 in good health and CMV-seronegative. Material: PBMCs. The V and J genes are TRBV5-1 and TRBJ1-2; the D gene is possibly TRBD1 (6 bases). The CDR3 coding sequence is TGCGCCAGCAGCTTATACAGGGAAGTCGGCTACACCTTC. Its translation: CASSLYREVGYTF.